This TCR beta chain emerged from a study of CD8+ T cells in alopecia areata. About the study: Each day, treated patients took oral tofacitinib twice, at 5 to 10 mg per dose. People stayed on tofacitinib for 6 to 18 months, then stopped the drug for 6 months. Overall study findings and caveats: Many expanded lesional clones persisted during tofacitinib (in both scalp and blood). Within the top 100, expanded CD8+ clones significantly decreased with tofacitinib, as did scalp clonality.

This CDR3 region has 12 residues. Per germline, CDR1 MNHEY and CDR2 SMNVEV (reference sequence). V was cut by 8 bases and J by 2 bases, with 7 bases left in between. Worth noting for this clone: Antigen specificity is unknown.

RNA was isolated and reverse transcribed to cDNA, the sequencing template. Repertoires were generated with immunoSEQ multiplex PCR, while TCRdb's copy carries only in-frame clones and drops some. The table records under 150,000 clones, around 63% of them present only once. As for treatment: oral pan-JAK inhibitor, 5-10 mg twice daily. J is TRBJ1-3 and V is TRBV27; no clear D gene. The sample here was CD4+ T cells sorted from blood, taken at week 4, from a patient treated with tofacitinib. The source of this sequence is a human donor with alopecia areata. CDR3 bases: TGTGCCAGCGTCAGCCCTGGAAACACCATATATTTT. Amino acid sequence: CASVSPGNTIYF.